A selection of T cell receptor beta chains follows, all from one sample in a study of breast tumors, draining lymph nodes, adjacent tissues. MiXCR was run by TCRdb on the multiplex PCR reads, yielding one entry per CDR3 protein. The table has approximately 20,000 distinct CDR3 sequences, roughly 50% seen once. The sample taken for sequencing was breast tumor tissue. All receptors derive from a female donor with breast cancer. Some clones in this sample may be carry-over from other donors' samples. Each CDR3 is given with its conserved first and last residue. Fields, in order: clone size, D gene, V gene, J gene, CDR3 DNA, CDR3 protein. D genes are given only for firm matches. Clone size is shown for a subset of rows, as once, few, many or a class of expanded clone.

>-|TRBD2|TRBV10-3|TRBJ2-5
TGTGCCATCAGTGAGTTTTCTCGGACTAGCGACCAAGAGACCCAGTACTTC
CAISEFSRTSDQETQYF
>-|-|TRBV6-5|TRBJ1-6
TGTGCCAGCAGTCACTCAACAGGGAGACGTAATTCACCCCTCCACTTT
CASSHSTGRRNSPLHF
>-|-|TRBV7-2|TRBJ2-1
TGTGCCAGCAGCGTCGAGCGCCTACACTCGCAGTTCTTC
CASSVERLHSQFF
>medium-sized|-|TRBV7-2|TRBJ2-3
TGTGCCAGCAGCTTAGTGGGCACAGATACGCAGTATTTT
CASSLVGTDTQYF
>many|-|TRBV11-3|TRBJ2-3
TGTGCCAGCAGTTTCATTAGGGATACGCAGTATTTT
CASSFIRDTQYF
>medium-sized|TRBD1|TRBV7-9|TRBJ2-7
TGTGCCAGCAGGACAGGGACCTCCTACGAGCAGTACTTC
CASRTGTSYEQYF
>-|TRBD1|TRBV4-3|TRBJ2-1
TGCGCCAGCAGCCAAGTTCCGGGACAGGGGGTGAACAATGAGCAGTTCTTC
CASSQVPGQGVNNEQFF
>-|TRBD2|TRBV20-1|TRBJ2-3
TGCAGTGCTAGCCCGCTAGCGGGAGGTTATAATGAGCAGTATTTT
CSASPLAGGYNEQYF
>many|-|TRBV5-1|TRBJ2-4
TGCGCCAGCAGCTCCGGAGTATCCCTAGCCAAAAACATTCAGTACTTC
CASSSGVSLAKNIQYF
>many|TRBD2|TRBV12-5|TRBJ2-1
TGTGCTAGTGGTTTGACTAGCGGGTTCGTTGAGCAGTTCTTC
CASGLTSGFVEQFF
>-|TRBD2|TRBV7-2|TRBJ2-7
TGTGCCAGCAGCTTAGAGGCTAGCGGGAGGGCGTGGGAGCAGTACTTC
CASSLEASGRAWEQYF
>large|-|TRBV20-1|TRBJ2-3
TGCAGTGCTCAAAGCGGAACAGATACGCAGTATTTT
CSAQSGTDTQYF
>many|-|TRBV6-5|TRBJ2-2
TGTGCCAGCAGTCACTCGTCGGCCCGCTCGGGCACCGGGGAGCTGTTTTTT
CASSHSSARSGTGELFF
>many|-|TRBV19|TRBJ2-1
TGTGCCAGTAGTCAACAGGGACTGTCCTACAATGAGCAGTTCTTC
CASSQQGLSYNEQFF
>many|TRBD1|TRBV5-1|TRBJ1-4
TGCGCCAGCAGCTTGGATGGGACAGGGTACGAAAAACTGTTTTTT
CASSLDGTGYEKLFF
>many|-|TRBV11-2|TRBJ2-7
TGTGCCAGCAGCACGATGCCAGTGCCCGGCGCCTACGAGCAGTACTTC
CASSTMPVPGAYEQYF
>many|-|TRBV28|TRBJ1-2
TGTGCCAGCAGTCGCGGGGCCTATGGCTACACCTTC
CASSRGAYGYTF
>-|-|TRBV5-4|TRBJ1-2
TGTGCCAGTAGCTCGCGGACAGAGAACTATGGCCACACCTTC
CASSSRTENYGHTF
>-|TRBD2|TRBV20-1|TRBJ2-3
TGCAGTGCCACCCTTAGCGGGAGGGTCCCGAGCACAGATACGCAGTATTTT
CSATLSGRVPSTDTQYF
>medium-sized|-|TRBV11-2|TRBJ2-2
TGTGCCAGCAGTTTACGGGGGTCCGGGGAGCTGTTTTTT
CASSLRGSGELFF
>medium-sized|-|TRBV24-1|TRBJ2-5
TGTGCCACCAGTGAGGTAGGAATAGAGACCCAGTACTTC
CATSEVGIETQYF
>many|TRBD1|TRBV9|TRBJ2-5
TGTGCCAGCAGCGTAGGCGGCAGGGGGCATCTGGAGACCCAGTACTTC
CASSVGGRGHLETQYF
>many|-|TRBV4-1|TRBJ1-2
TGCGCCAGCAGCCAAGACCCGGACTACTATGGCTACACCTTC
CASSQDPDYYGYTF
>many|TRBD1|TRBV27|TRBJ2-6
TGTGCCAGCAGTTTAGGACAGGGAGTTTCTTCTGGGGCCAACGTCCTGACTTTC
CASSLGQGVSSGANVLTF
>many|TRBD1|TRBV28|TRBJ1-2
TGTGCCAGCAGTTTGTGGGGACAGGGGTCGAATCGCTTAGTAGGCTACACCTTC
CASSLWGQGSNRLVGYTF
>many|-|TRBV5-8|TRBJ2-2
TGTGCCAGCAGCCCAGACAGCACGAACACCGGGGAGCTGTTTTTT
CASSPDSTNTGELFF
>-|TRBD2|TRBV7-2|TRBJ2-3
TGTGCCAGCAGCTTAGCGGGTGCGGGAGCAGATACGCAGTATTTT
CASSLAGAGADTQYF